The 18 T cell receptor beta chains below were found in one sample sequenced in a study of cytomegalovirus exposure and HLA in healthy donors. 13 Jbeta primers and 60 Vbeta primers were used for the PCR. The protocol was immunoSEQ multiplex PCR, while the TCRdb copy is restricted to in-frame clones and leaves out a portion. The table includes 60,000 to 100,000 clones, 78% detected once. The sequenced material came from PBMCs. These receptors all stem from a man in his forties in good health and CMV-seronegative.

The chain uses TRBV2 and TRBJ2-5, with a weak D call TRBD2 (5 bases). This CDR3 has 14 residues. Germline V gene sequence: CDR1 SNHLY, CDR2 FYNNEI. Trimming pared 3 bases from V and 5 bases from J, leaving 13 bases between. The chain's CDR3 is CASSERGKGETQYF. The DNA for the CDR3 is TGTGCCAGCAGTGAGCGAGGGAAAGGGGAGACCCAGTACTTC.

This sequence joins TRBV28 and TRBJ2-1; 7 bases match TRBD2. CDR1 is MDHEN and CDR2 is SYDVKM in the germline V gene. The CDR3 is 16 residues long. The trim removed 4 bases at V and 2 bases at J, leaving 8 bases unmatched. CDR3: CASSSRERGAYNEQFF. The CDR3 DNA follows: TGTGCCAGCAGTTCCCGGGAGCGGGGAGCCTACAATGAGCAGTTCTTC.

In DNA form, the CDR3 reads TGTGCCAGCAGCGCGGAAGCAGATACGCAGTATTTT. Its translation is CASSAEADTQYF. The rearrangement uses TRBV2 and TRBJ2-3; D remains unclear. The CDR3 consists of 12 residues. Trimming pared 6 bases from V and 4 bases from J, leaving 8 bases between. Germline loops: CDR1 SNHLY, CDR2 FYNNEI.

Here the CDR3 reads CASSPGTGGLQPQHF. The CDR3 DNA reads as TGTGCCAGCAGCCCCGGGACAGGGGGCTTGCAGCCCCAGCATTTT. The rearrangement uses TRBV2 and TRBJ1-5; 12 positions agree with TRBD1. Trimming cost V 6 bases and J 7 bases; bases outside gene matches: 7. Germline loops: CDR1 SNHLY, CDR2 FYNNEI. The CDR3 is 15 amino acids.

This clone was seen a handful of times. The chain couples TRBV28 to TRBJ2-1; 8 bases fit TRBD2. The CDR3 is made up of 14 amino acids. Germline-derived CDR1 and CDR2 are MDHEN and SYDVKM. Losses at the gene ends were 3 bases for V and 8 bases for J; bases not matched to a gene: 6. The CDR3, as DNA: TGTGCCAGCAGTTTTGAGCGGGAGCTGTATGAGCAGTTCTTC. Protein sequence: CASSFERELYEQFF.

The chain links TRBV20-1 to TRBJ2-7, with D possibly being TRBD1 (5 bases). The V gene's germline CDR1 is DFQATT and CDR2 SNEGSKA (reference sequence). Trimming pared 6 bases from V and 5 bases from J, leaving 11 bases between. The CDR3 is 11 amino acids. For the CDR3, the DNA is TGCAGTGCCCCCCAAGGGGACGAGCAGTACTTC. Its protein product is CSAPQGDEQYF.

The chain employs TRBV7-2 and TRBJ1-1, with D possibly TRBD1 on 6 matching bases. The CDR3 spans 14 residues. CDR1 is SGHTA and CDR2 is FQGNSA in the germline V gene. Trimming took 1 base from V and 7 from J, leaving 13 bases between them. The CDR3 nucleotides read TGTGCCAGCAGCTTAGATTGGGGGCTACGTGAAGCTTTCTTT. Amino acids: CASSLDWGLREAFF.

In regard to this clone: An end of the junction does not agree with germline; a read error may underlie this. The chain couples TRBV7-9 to TRBJ2-7, with a possible D match to TRBD1 (5 bases). Germline V gives CDR1 SEHNR, CDR2 FQNEAQ (reference sequence). The CDR3 runs to 16 residues. CDR3: CSSSLSLRKGLYEQYF. The DNA for the CDR3 is TGTTCCAGCAGCTTATCACTTCGCAAGGGGCTATACGAGCAGTACTTC.

V gene TRBV27 combines with J gene TRBJ1-6; 10 positions agree with TRBD1. The V gene end was trimmed by 3 bases and the J gene end by 8 bases; junction bases not matched to a gene: 4. There are 15 residues in the CDR3. The V gene's germline CDR1 is MNHEY and CDR2 SMNVEV (reference sequence). The CDR3, as DNA: TGTGCCAGCAGTTTTTCAGGACAGGGGGATTCACCCCTCCACTTT. Encoded protein: CASSFSGQGDSPLHF.

The chain combines TRBV5-1 with TRBJ1-4, with D unclear. The germline V gene encodes CDR1 SGHRS and CDR2 YFSETQ. The length of the CDR3 is 14 residues. V was cut by 2 bases and J by 0 bases, with 5 bases left in between. The CDR3 loop reads CASSFGTTNEKLFF. The CDR3 DNA reads TGCGCCAGCAGCTTCGGGACAACTAATGAAAAACTGTTTTTT.

The J gene is TRBJ2-2, the V gene TRBV5-1; 12 positions agree with TRBD2. The CDR3 is 18 residues long. V trimming: 2 bases; J trimming: 0 bases; junction bases outside the gene matches: 5. Germline V gene sequence: CDR1 SGHRS, CDR2 YFSETQ. CDR3 nucleotide sequence: TGCGCCAGCAGCTTAGGACTAGCGGGGTTCTCGAACACCGGGGAGCTGTTTTTT. It is translated as CASSLGLAGFSNTGELFF.

This chain links TRBV11-2 with TRBJ2-7, with a tentative D call TRBD1 (5 bases). This CDR3 is built from 17 residues. Germline V CDR1 and CDR2: SGHAT, FQNNGV. V gave up 4 bases and J gave up 0 bases, with 19 bases separating them. The CDR3, as DNA: TGTGCCAGCAGCTACTCCGCAAGGGCCAGGGACTCCTACGAGCAGTACTTC. This gives the protein CASSYSARARDSYEQYF. Complete variable domain (other parts from reference TRBV11-2 and TRBJ2-7): EAGVAQSPRYKIIEKRQSVAFWCNPISGHATLYWYQQILGQGPKLLIQFQNNGVVDDSQLPKDRFSAERLKGVDSTLKIQPAKLEDSAVYLCASSYSARARDSYEQYFGPGTRLTVT.

This chain joins TRBV7-2 and TRBJ2-1; D possibly corresponds to TRBD2 (6 bases). The CDR3 runs to 13 residues. The germline V gene encodes CDR1 SGHTA and CDR2 FQGNSA. The ends were cut back, 4 bases at V and 6 bases at J, with 10 bases in the middle. CDR3 in DNA: TGTGCCAGCAGCTCGACGGGAGCCAATGAGCAGTTCTTC. This sequence encodes CASSSTGANEQFF.

The gene calls are TRBV7-8 and TRBJ2-5, with 7 bases aligning to TRBD1. Germline values: CDR1 SGHVS, CDR2 FQNEAQ. The CDR3 has 13 amino acids. V lost 2 bases to trimming and J lost 4 bases; unmatched junction nucleotides: 1. The CDR3 nucleotides read TGTGCCAGCAGCTTACGACAGGGAGAGACCCAGTACTTC. This gives the protein CASSLRQGETQYF. Full variable domain (rest looked up from reference TRBV7-8 and TRBJ2-5): GAGVSQSPRYKVAKRGQDVALRCDPISGHVSLFWYQQALGQGPEFLTYFQNEAQLDKSGLPSDRFFAERPEGSVSTLKIQRTQQEDSAVYLCASSLRQGETQYFGPGTRLLVL.

The chain uses TRBV5-5 and TRBJ2-5; 7 bases are a match to TRBD1. The DNA end is more similar to TRBJ2-7, so the J call may be wrong. Germline CDR1 reads SGHKS; CDR2 reads YYEKEE (reference sequence). The length of the CDR3 is 14 residues. CDR3: CASSLGQGASEQYF. CDR3 bases: TGTGCCAGCAGCTTGGGACAGGGTGCCAGCGAGCAGTACTTC.

The sample holds a few counts of this clone. The V gene is TRBV6-1, the J gene TRBJ2-7; D may be TRBD2 (6 bases). V lost 1 base and J 0 bases, leaving 13 bases between the germline ends. CDR1 is MNHNS and CDR2 is SASEGT in the germline V gene. CDR3 length: 16 amino acids. CDR3 residues: CASSEESGESSYEQYF. CDR3 nucleotides: TGTGCCAGCAGTGAAGAGTCGGGAGAAAGCTCCTACGAGCAGTACTTC.

This sequence joins TRBV6-6 and TRBJ1-3; 7 bases agree with TRBD1. Trimming at V came to 4 bases and at J to 3 bases, leaving 3 bases not matched to a gene. In germline, CDR1 is MNHNY, CDR2 SVGAGI (reference sequence). CDR3 length: 14 amino acids. Written as DNA, the CDR3 is TGTGCCAGCAGTTTAGACAGGGATGGAAACACCATATATTTT. It yields the protein CASSLDRDGNTIYF.

Concerning this clone itself: At one end, the junction sequence differs from germline, possibly due to a read error. The rearrangement joins TRBV7-7 to TRBJ2-1, with 7 bases identical to TRBD2. Germline V lookup: CDR1 SSHAT, CDR2 FNYEAQ (reference sequence). The CDR3 runs to 16 residues. CDR3 nucleotide sequence: TGTGCTAGCAGCCCGATTGGCGGGAGCTTCAACAATGAGCAGTTCTTC. The encoded protein is CASSPIGGSFNNEQFF.